Listed here are 17 T cell receptor beta chains from one sample, sequenced in a study of blood T cell repertoires in COVID-19. Assay used: immunoSEQ multiplex PCR; TCRdb lists only in-frame clones, some missing. The data contain approximately 250,000 clones, about 86% of them singletons. Sequencing was done on a sample of PBMCs or T cells enriched from blood (not recorded which). Receptors originate from a young man with acute COVID-19.

The V gene is TRBV6-6, the J gene TRBJ1-5; D ambiguous. V was cut by 2 bases and J by 2 bases, with 10 bases left in between. The CDR3 loop spans 15 amino acids. Per the germline V gene, CDR1 is MNHNY and CDR2 is SVGAGI (reference sequence). The DNA for the CDR3 is TGTGCCAGCAGTTACCTAGCGGCGGGCAATCAGCCCCAGCATTTT. As protein: CASSYLAAGNQPQHF.

The chain employs TRBV27 and TRBJ2-7; 8 bases map to TRBD1. The CDR3 totals 15 residues. CDR1 is MNHEY and CDR2 is SMNVEV in the germline V gene (reference sequence). V lost 5 bases to trimming and J lost 3 bases; unmatched junction nucleotides: 9. The CDR3 here is CASSPTGQGFYEQYV. The CDR3 coding sequence is TGTGCCAGCAGTCCTACTGGACAGGGTTTCTACGAGCAGTACGTC.

This chain connects TRBV6-6 to TRBJ1-6; no reliable D call. Between the trimmed V and J ends, which lost 6 bases and 14 bases, there was a span of 17 bases. This CDR3 contains 13 residues. The germline V gene has CDR1 MNHNY and CDR2 SVGAGI (reference sequence). CDR3 coding DNA: TGTGCCAGCAGCCTCGGTGTCCGCGGGGCCCTCCACTTT. It encodes CASSLGVRGALHF.

The chain joins TRBV11-2 to TRBJ1-1; D uncertain. This CDR3 region has 14 residues. The V end lost 3 bases, the J end lost 1 base, and 9 bases lay between the germline ends. The germline CDR1 and CDR2 sequences are SGHAT and FQNNGV. This CDR3 is CASSFLRQNTEAFF. The CDR3 DNA reads TGTGCCAGCAGCTTCCTTCGACAGAACACTGAAGCTTTCTTT.

This chain links TRBV7-9 with TRBJ1-1; 8 bases align to TRBD1. With V trimmed by 1 base and J by 6 bases, 7 bases remained unmatched. CDR3 size: 15 residues. From germline, CDR1 is SEHNR and CDR2 FQNEAQ (reference sequence). The CDR3 DNA follows: TGTGCCAGCAGCTTAGGGGGACAGGCAACGGCTGAAGCTTTCTTT. It is translated as CASSLGGQATAEAFF.

The chain has TRBV6-5 and TRBJ1-4; D is ambiguous. Germline V gives CDR1 MNHEY, CDR2 SVGAGI. Trimming stripped 0 bases from V and 5 bases from J, with 7 bases between. The CDR3 has 14 residues. CDR3 nucleotides: TGTGCCAGCAGTTACTCGACCGGGAATGAAAAACTGTTTTTT. It encodes CASSYSTGNEKLFF.

The chain recombines TRBV19 with TRBJ1-2; tentatively, D is TRBD1 (5 bases). The V end was cut by 10 bases, the J end by 5 bases, with 20 bases between. Germline V gene lookup returns CDR1 LNHDA and CDR2 SQIVND (reference sequence). This CDR3 contains 14 residues. CDR3 coding DNA: TGTGCCATCTTTTCAAAGGTACAGGTTTATGGCTACACCTTC. This encodes CAIFSKVQVYGYTF.

This rearrangement joins TRBV2 to TRBJ1-4, with a weak D call TRBD1 (5 bases). V lost 5 bases and J 10 bases, leaving 14 bases between the germline ends. The CDR3 has 13 residues. CDR1 and CDR2 from the germline V gene are SNHLY and FYNNEI. CDR3 residues: CASSQEPQGKLFF. The CDR3 DNA is TGTGCCAGCAGTCAAGAGCCCCAGGGAAAACTGTTTTTT.

The chain recombines TRBV5-5 with TRBJ1-6; D remains ambiguous. This CDR3 contains 15 residues. Germline lookup yields CDR1 SGHKS and CDR2 YYEKEE (reference sequence). Trimming removed 4 bases from V and 10 bases from J, with 18 bases in between. The CDR3 spells CASSPSSPRWSPLHF. The CDR3 nucleotides read TGTGCCAGCAGCCCTTCTTCGCCGCGTTGGTCACCCCTCCACTTT.

This chain connects TRBV5-1 to TRBJ2-5, with 7 bases matching TRBD2. The germline V gene encodes CDR1 SGHRS and CDR2 YFSETQ. J was trimmed by 2 bases and V by 0 bases; bases with no gene match: 7. The CDR3 has 16 amino acids. This chain's CDR3 is CASSLAGGFLQETQYF. The CDR3 DNA follows: TGCGCCAGCAGCTTGGCGGGGGGTTTCTTGCAAGAGACCCAGTACTTC.

J is TRBJ1-2 and V is TRBV19; 7 bases match TRBD1. V lost 4 bases, J lost 5 bases, and 13 bases stayed unmatched. This CDR3 has 16 residues. In germline, CDR1 is LNHDA, CDR2 SQIVND (reference sequence). The CDR3 loop is CASSTPRDQGEYGYTF. CDR3 nucleotides: TGTGCCAGTAGTACCCCCCGGGACCAGGGGGAGTATGGCTACACCTTC.

In its sample, this clone was seen a few times. This chain joins TRBV5-1 and TRBJ2-5; TRBD1 matches at 7 bases. The CDR3 loop spans 14 amino acids. Germline V gene sequence: CDR1 SGHRS, CDR2 YFSETQ. V gave up 4 bases and J gave up 5 bases; unmatched junction bases: 8. The CDR3 protein is CASSTATGVETQYF. The CDR3, as DNA: TGCGCCAGCAGCACCGCCACAGGGGTGGAGACCCAGTACTTC.

Comments on this clone: A read error may produce the germline difference seen at one junction end. The chain couples TRBV5-1 to TRBJ2-2, with D perhaps matching TRBD2 (5 bases). Germline lookup yields CDR1 SGHRS and CDR2 YFSETQ. The CDR3 sequence is 11 residues long. The CDR3 loop is CASSLTTELFF. The CDR3 DNA is TGTGCCAGCAGCTTGACTACGGAGCTGTTTTTT.

This rearrangement joins TRBV5-1 to TRBJ2-7; 15 bases agree with TRBD2. Germline assignment: CDR1 SGHRS and CDR2 YFSETQ. This CDR3 contains 16 residues. The V gene end was trimmed by 3 bases and the J gene end by 5 bases; junction bases not matched to a gene: 6. The DNA of the CDR3 is TGCGCCAGCAGCTACGGACTAGCGGGGGGGGAACACGAGCAGTACGTC. Translating gives CASSYGLAGGEHEQYV.

This chain uses TRBV10-3 with TRBJ2-5, with 7 bases identical to TRBD2. The ends lost 0 bases at V and 4 bases at J; junction bases unmatched: 17. Germline CDR1 is ENHRY and CDR2 is SYGVKD. This CDR3 has 19 residues. This CDR3 is CAISESAGRASGIGETQYF. CDR3 in DNA: TGTGCCATCAGTGAGTCTGCGGGTAGGGCTAGCGGTATAGGAGAGACCCAGTACTTC.

This chain uses TRBV2 with TRBJ1-2; no clear D. This CDR3 region has 12 residues. Germline values: CDR1 SNHLY, CDR2 FYNNEI. The germline V and J ends were trimmed by 8 bases and 2 bases, with 9 bases remaining between them. The CDR3 DNA reads as TGTGCCAGCGGGCGAGAAAACTATGGCTACACCTTC. It codes for CASGRENYGYTF.

The gene calls are TRBV28 and TRBJ1-2; D is possibly TRBD1 (5 bases). Germline CDR1 MDHEN, CDR2 SYDVKM. Trimming cost V 3 bases and J 2 bases, with 10 bases left between them. This CDR3 region has 14 residues. This CDR3 is CASSLGGGNYGYTF. CDR3 nucleotide sequence: TGTGCCAGCAGTTTGGGCGGGGGGAACTATGGCTACACCTTC.